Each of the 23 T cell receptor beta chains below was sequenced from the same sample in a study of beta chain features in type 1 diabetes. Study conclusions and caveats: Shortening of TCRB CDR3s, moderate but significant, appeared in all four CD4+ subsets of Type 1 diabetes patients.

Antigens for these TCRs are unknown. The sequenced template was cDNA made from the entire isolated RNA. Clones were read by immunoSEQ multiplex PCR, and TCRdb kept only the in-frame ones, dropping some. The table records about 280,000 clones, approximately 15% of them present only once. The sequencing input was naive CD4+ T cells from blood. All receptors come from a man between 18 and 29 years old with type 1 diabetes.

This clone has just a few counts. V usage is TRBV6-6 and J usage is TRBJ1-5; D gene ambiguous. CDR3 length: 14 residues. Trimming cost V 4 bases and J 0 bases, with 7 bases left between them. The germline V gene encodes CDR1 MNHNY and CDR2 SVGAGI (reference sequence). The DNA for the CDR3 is TGTGCCAGCAGTTCCGTTTATAGCAATCAGCCCCAGCATTTT. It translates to CASSSVYSNQPQHF.

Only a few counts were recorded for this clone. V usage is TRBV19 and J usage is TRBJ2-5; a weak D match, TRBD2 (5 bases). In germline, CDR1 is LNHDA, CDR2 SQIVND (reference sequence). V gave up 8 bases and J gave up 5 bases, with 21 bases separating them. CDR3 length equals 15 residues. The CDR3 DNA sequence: TGTGCCAGTTCAGCGGCAAATACCTGGAGGGAGACCCAGTACTTC. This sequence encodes CASSAANTWRETQYF.

This chain's CDR3 is CASSQDIGRKNEQFF. As DNA, the CDR3 is TGTGCCAGCAGCCAAGACATAGGCAGGAAAAATGAGCAGTTCTTC. The V gene is TRBV4-2, the J gene TRBJ2-1; D uncertain. This CDR3 has 15 residues. CDR1 is LGHNA and CDR2 is YNFKEQ in the germline V gene. Trimming took 0 bases from V and 7 from J, leaving 13 bases between them.

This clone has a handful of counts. This chain's CDR3 is CASSLEGGGTGELFF. The CDR3 nucleotides read TGCGCCAGCAGCTTGGAAGGCGGAGGCACCGGGGAGCTGTTTTTT. The V and J genes are TRBV5-1 and TRBJ2-2; possibly TRBD2 for D (5 bases). Trimming cost V 0 bases and J 4 bases, with 10 bases left between them. Germline V gene data show CDR1 as SGHRS and CDR2 as YFSETQ. The CDR3 has 15 residues.

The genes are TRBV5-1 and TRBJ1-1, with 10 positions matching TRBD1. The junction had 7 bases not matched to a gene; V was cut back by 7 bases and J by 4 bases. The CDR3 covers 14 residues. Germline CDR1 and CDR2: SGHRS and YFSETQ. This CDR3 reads CASGETGGGTEAFF. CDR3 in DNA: TGCGCCAGCGGAGAGACAGGGGGCGGCACTGAAGCTTTCTTT.

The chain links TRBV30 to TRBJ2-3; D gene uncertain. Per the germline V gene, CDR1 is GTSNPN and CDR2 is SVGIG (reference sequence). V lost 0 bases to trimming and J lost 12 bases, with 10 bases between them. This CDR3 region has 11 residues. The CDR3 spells CAWSVLNPQYF. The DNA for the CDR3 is TGTGCCTGGAGTGTACTCAATCCACAGTATTTT.

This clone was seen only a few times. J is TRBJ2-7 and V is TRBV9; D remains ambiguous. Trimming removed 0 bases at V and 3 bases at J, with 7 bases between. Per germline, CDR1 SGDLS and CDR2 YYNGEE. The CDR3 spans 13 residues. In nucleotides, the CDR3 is TGTGCCAGCAGCGTAGAGAACAGCTACGAGCAGTACTTC. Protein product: CASSVENSYEQYF.

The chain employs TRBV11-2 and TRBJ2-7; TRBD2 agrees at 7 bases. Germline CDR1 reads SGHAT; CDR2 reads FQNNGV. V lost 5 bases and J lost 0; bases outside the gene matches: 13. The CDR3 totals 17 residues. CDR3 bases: TGTGCCAGCAGCCGCATCGATAGGCGGGGGAGCTCCTACGAGCAGTACTTC. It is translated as CASSRIDRRGSSYEQYF.

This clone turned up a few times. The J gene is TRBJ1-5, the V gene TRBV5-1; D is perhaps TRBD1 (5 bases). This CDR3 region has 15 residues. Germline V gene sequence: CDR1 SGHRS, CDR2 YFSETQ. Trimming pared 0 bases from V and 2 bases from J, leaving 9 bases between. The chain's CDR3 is CASSLATGGNQPQHF. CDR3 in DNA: TGCGCCAGCAGCTTGGCCACGGGGGGCAATCAGCCCCAGCATTTT. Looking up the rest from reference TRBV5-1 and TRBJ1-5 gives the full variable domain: KAGVTQTPRYLIKTRGQQVTLSCSPISGHRSVSWYQQTPGQGLQFLFEYFSETQRNKGNFPGRFSGRQFSNSRSEMNVSTLELGDSALYLCASSLATGGNQPQHFGDGTRLSIL.

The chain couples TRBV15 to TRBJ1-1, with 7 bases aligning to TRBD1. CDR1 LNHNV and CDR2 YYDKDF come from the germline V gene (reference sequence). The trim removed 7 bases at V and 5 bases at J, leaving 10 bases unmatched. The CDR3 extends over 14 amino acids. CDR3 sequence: CATIGRGRETEAFF. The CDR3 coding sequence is TGTGCCACCATAGGTAGGGGGCGGGAAACTGAAGCTTTCTTT. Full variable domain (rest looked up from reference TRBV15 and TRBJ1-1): DAMVIQNPRYQVTQFGKPVTLSCSQTLNHNVMYWYQQKSSQAPKLLFHYYDKDFNNEADTPDNFQSRRPNTSFCFLDIRSPGLGDTAMYLCATIGRGRETEAFFGQGTRLTVV.

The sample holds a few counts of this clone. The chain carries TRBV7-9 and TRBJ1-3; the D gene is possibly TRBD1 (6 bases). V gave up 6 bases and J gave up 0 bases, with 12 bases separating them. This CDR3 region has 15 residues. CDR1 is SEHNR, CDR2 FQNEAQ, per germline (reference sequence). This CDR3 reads CASRQQGLSGNTIYF. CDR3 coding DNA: TGTGCCAGCAGGCAACAGGGCCTCTCTGGAAACACCATATATTTT.

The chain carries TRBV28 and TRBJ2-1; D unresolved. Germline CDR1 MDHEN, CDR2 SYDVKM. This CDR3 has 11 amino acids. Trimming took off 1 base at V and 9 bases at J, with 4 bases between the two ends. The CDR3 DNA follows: TGTGCCAGCAGTTTATCTCGTGAGCAGTTCTTC. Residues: CASSLSREQFF.

The DNA for the CDR3 is TGTGCCAGCAGCTTAAGCAATTTGAACACTGAAGCTTTCTTT. Protein sequence: CASSLSNLNTEAFF. The chain links TRBV5-4 to TRBJ1-1; D is unclear. This CDR3 has 14 amino acids. V was cut by 2 bases and J by 0 bases, with 8 bases left in between. CDR1 SGHNT and CDR2 YYREEE come from the germline V gene (reference sequence).

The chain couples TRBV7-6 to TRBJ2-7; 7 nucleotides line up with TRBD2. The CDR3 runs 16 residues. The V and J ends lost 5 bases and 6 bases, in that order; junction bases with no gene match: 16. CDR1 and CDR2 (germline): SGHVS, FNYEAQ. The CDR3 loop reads CASSPHGLAATREQYF. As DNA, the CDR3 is TGTGCCAGCAGCCCACACGGGCTAGCGGCCACCCGCGAGCAGTACTTC. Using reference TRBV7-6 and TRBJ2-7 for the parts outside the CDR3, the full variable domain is GAGVSQSPRYKVTKRGQDVALRCDPISGHVSLYWYRQALGQGPEFLTYFNYEAQQDKSGLPNDRFSAERPEGSISTLTIQRTEQRDSAMYRCASSPHGLAATREQYFGPGTRLTVT.

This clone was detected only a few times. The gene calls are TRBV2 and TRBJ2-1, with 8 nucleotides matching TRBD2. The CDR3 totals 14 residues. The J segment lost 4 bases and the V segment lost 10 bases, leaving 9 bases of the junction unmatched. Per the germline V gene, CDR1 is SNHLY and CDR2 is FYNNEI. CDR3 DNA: TGTGCCACTCGAACGGCTAGCGGGTACAATGAGCAGTTCTTC. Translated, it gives CATRTASGYNEQFF.

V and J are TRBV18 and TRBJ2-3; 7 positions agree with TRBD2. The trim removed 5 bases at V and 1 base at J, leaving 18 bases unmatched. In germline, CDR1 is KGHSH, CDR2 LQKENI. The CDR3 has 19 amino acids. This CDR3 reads CASSFLGKRGPQRTDTQYF. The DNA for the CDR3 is TGTGCCAGCTCATTTCTCGGCAAGCGGGGACCCCAGCGCACAGATACGCAGTATTTT.

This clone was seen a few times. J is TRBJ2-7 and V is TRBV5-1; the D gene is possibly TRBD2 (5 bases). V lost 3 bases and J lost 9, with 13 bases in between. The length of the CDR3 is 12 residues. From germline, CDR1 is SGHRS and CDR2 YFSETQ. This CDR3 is CASSSFLGRQYF. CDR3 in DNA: TGCGCCAGCAGCTCCTTCCTTGGGAGGCAGTACTTC.

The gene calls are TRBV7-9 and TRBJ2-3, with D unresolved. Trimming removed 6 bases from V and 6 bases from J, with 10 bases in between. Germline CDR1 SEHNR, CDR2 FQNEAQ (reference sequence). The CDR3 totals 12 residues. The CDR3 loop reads CASRPTWDTQYF. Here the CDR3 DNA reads TGTGCCAGCAGGCCCACTTGGGATACGCAGTATTTT.

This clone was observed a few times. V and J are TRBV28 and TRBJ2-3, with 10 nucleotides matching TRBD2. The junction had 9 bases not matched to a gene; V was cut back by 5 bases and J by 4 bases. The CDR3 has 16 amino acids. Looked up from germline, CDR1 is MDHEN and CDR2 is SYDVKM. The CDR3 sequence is CASSPSGRAWSDTQYF. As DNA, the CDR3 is TGTGCCAGCAGTCCAAGCGGGAGGGCCTGGTCAGATACGCAGTATTTT.

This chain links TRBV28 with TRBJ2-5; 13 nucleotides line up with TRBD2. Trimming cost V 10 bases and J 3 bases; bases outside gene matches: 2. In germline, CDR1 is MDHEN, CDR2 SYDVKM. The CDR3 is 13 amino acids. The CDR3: CATTSGREETQYF. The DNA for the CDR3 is TGTGCCACCACTAGCGGGAGGGAAGAGACCCAGTACTTC.

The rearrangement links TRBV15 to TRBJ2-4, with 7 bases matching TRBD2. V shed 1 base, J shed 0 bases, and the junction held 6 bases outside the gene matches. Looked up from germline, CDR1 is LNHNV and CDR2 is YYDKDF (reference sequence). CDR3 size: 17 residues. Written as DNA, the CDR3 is TGTGCCACCAGCAGAGGGGGACTACTAGAAGCCAAAAACATTCAGTACTTC. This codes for CATSRGGLLEAKNIQYF.

The CDR3 DNA follows: TGTGCCAGCAGCGTAACTACGAGCTCCTATAATTCACCCCTCCACTTT. Translating gives CASSVTTSSYNSPLHF. The chain is built from TRBV9 and TRBJ1-6; no firm D call. Germline loops: CDR1 SGDLS, CDR2 YYNGEE. Between the trimmed V and J ends, which lost 1 base and 0 bases, there was a span of 8 bases. The CDR3 has 16 amino acids.

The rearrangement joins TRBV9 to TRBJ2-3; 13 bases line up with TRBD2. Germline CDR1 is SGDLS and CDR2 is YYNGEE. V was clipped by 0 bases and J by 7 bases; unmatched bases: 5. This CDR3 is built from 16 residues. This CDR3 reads CASSVDTSGGAYTQYF. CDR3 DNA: TGTGCCAGCAGCGTAGATACTAGCGGGGGGGCGTATACGCAGTATTTT.